This TCR beta chain was captured in a study of T cells in Graves' hyperthyroidism and ophthalmopathy (dated by TCRdb to between 2017 and 2020). The study in broad terms: Peripheral blood samples were taken at the time of initial diagnosis, prior to any treatment. A discovery cohort of about a hundred patients, 43 with Graves' ophthalmopathy and over 55 with stable Graves' hyperthyroidism, was used to find distinguishing TCR V-J signatures. Whether ophthalmopathy could be predicted prospectively was tested in an independent validation cohort made up of under 20 hyperthyroidism patients plus 17 patients who later progressed to ophthalmopathy. The 90 to 100 discovery patients were randomly divided into training and test sets at a 7:3 ratio. The study also compared thyroid tissue and blood T-cell repertoires from several Graves' hyperthyroidism patients. After sampling, hyperthyroidism patients received methimazole starting at 30 mg daily, and ophthalmopathy patients received high-dose intravenous methylprednisolone. The paper describes TCR Vbeta CDR3 sequencing of about 140 peripheral blood samples, made up of about 41 ophthalmopathy patients, roughly 75 hyperthyroidism patients and roughly 17 progressor patients. General study outcomes and caveats: Most expanded thyroid clonotypes (frequency above 0.001) were also found in blood, which suggests that blood repertoires may mirror thyroid immune responses. Ophthalmopathy was separated from stable hyperthyroidism by a 13 V-J signature model, with 85% to 90% sensitivity and roughly 81% specificity obtained in cross-validation and 80%/75% obtained in testing. Sample size was not statistically predetermined, and blinding of investigators to group allocation was not performed. In validation, progression to ophthalmopathy was predicted by the model with almost 71% sensitivity and under 85% specificity, a median of 6.5 months before onset.

Stable Graves' hyperthyroidism was defined as no progression to ophthalmopathy during 18 months of follow-up. Hyperthyroidism patients were newly diagnosed, with disease duration under 2 months, and aged 18 to 65 years. The study excluded patients with uncontrolled infections, other autoimmune diseases, pregnancy or lactation. Diagnoses were established on the basis of clinical symptoms, serum thyroxine and TRAb, thyroid ultrasound, and orbital computed tomography. PBMCs were isolated from about 10 ml of fresh peripheral blood by Ficoll-Paque density gradient centrifugation. Total RNA was extracted with Trizol reagent, and quality was checked on an Agilent 2100 Bioanalyzer. The TCR beta CDR3 regions were amplified from RNA transcripts. For the first round of RT-PCR on the TCR CDR3, the HTBI primer set was used together with the Qiagen OneStep RT-PCR kit. Libraries were constructed in a second round of multiplex PCR, after which size selection and purification were carried out. Sequencing of the libraries was done on an Illumina HiSeq2000 using paired-end 100 bp reads. The authors processed their data as follows. SOAPnuke was used to process the raw data, with reads discarded if the reads contained adapters or uncalled bases, had a mean Phred below 15, or lacked an exact constant-primer or identifier match. High-quality paired reads were merged using COPE v1.2.5, and each unique nucleotide sequence was defined as a clonotype. MiTCR v1.1 was used to align the clonotypes against IMGT TRBV, TRBD and TRBJ reference segments. Only V-J combinations with frequency above 0.0001, covering 99.2% of repertoires, were analysed. The TCS score was defined as F50 (clonal expansion) divided by E x V (chaos), with BLOSUM62-based TCRdist calculated between CDR3 peptides within each V-J. Welch's t-statistics and random forest reduced approximately 520 V-J features to around 14, which were used in a naive Bayes classifier (R e1071). The raw public reads went through TCRdb reprocessing: fastp at Q25, MiXCR clone calling, in-frame beta chains kept. Rows with one shared CDR3 protein collapse into an entry with the most common genes and DNA. The V and J calls reflect TCRdb's pipeline rather than the authors' work. This sample gives some 740,000 distinct CDR3 sequences in total; 13% to 15% of them show up just once. The leading ten clones occupy approximately 10% of the sample.

Ten or more counts support this clonotype. The antigen this receptor binds is unknown. No much larger clone exists at a distance of one base, and base qualities are not known. Germline trimming amounts to 6 bases on V and 7 bases on J, with 11 as the count of junction bases outside the gene matches. CDR1 SNHLY and CDR2 FYNNEI were looked up in the germline V gene. The CDR3 covers 14 residues, taking in both the cysteine and the phenylalanine. The kept DNA is CDR3 alone, 42 bases in frame from the first base. Material: blood. The chain joins TRBV2 to TRBJ2-7; 8 central nucleotides agree with TRBD1. The TCR sequence derives from a woman aged 18-29 years with Graves' hyperthyroidism. The CDR3 protein: CASSRDRTAMEQYF. Here is the DNA: TGTGCCAGCAGCCGGGACAGGACTGCGATGGAGCAGTACTTC.